The entry that follows covers one TCR beta chain sequence. TCRdb analysed the RT-PCR reads with MiXCR anew, one entry per CDR3 protein. Among 500,000 to 600,000 distinct CDR3 sequences, roughly 10% were seen once, and the ten largest hold 9.5% to 12%. The data stem from a study of response to subunit inactivated influenza vaccine. With 1 base clipped from V and 3 bases from J, the junction kept 8 bases outside the gene matches. The CDR3 extends over 15 amino acids. The germline gives CDR1 GTSNPN, CDR2 SVGIG (reference sequence). The same sample was also studied in work on T cells expressing NK-cell markers. As that report states: In generating TCR beta cDNA, 5'RACE template switching with UMIs was used. Obtained from sorted CD3+CD56+NKG2C+, CD3+CD56+NKG2C- and CD3+CD56-NKG2C+ T cells were the TCR beta repertoires. The eight sequenced donors comprised seven who were HCMV-seropositive and one who was seronegative. NKG2C+ dominant clonotypes from 5 to 7 donors made up roughly 1.0-8% of CD8+ T cells. Similarly, these clonotypes led the CD3+CD56-NKG2C+ fraction as well in a handful of donors.

This rearrangement joins TRBV30 to TRBJ2-7, with 8 bases that match TRBD1. The source of this sequence is a man aged 45-65 years who received an inactivated influenza vaccine. The starting material was PBMCs from blood, obtained on the day of vaccination. This CDR3 reads CAWSGPGQGLYEQYF. CDR3 coding DNA: TGTGCCTGGAGTGGGCCTGGACAGGGCCTCTACGAGCAGTACTTC. Full variable domain (remainder filled in from reference TRBV30 and TRBJ2-7): SQTIHQWPATLVQPVGSPLSLECTVEGTSNPNLYWYRQAAGRGLQLLFYSVGIGQISSEVPQNLSASRPQDRQFILSSKKLLLSDSGFYLCAWSGPGQGLYEQYFGPGTRLTVT.